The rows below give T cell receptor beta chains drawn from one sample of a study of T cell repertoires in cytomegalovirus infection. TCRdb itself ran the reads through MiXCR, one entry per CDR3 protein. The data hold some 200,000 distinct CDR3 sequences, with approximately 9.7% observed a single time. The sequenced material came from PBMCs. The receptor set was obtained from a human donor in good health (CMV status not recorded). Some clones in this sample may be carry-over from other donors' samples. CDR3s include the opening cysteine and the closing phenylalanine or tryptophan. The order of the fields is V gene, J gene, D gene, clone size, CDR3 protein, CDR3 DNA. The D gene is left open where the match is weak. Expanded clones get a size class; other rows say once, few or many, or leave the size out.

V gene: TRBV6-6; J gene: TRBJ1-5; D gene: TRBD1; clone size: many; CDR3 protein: CASSLDRESNQPQHF; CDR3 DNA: TGTGCCAGCAGCCTGGACAGGGAGAGCAATCAGCCCCAGCATTTT
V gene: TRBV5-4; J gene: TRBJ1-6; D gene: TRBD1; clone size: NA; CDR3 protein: CASSLPGTVHSPLHF; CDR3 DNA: TGTGCCAGCAGCTTGCCCGGGACAGTTCATTCACCCCTCCACTTT
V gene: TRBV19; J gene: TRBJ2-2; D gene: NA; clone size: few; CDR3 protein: CASSLAGTRDGELFF; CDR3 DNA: TGTGCCAGTAGTCTCGCAGGCACCCGGGACGGGGAGCTGTTTTTT
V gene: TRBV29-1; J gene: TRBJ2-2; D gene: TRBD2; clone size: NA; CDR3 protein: CSVPERGKNTGELFF; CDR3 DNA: TGCAGCGTTCCCGAGCGGGGGAAGAACACCGGGGAGCTGTTTTTT
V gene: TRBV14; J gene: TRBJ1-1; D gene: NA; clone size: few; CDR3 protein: CASSQDWATEAFF; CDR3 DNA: TGTGCCAGCAGCCAGGACTGGGCCACTGAAGCTTTCTTT
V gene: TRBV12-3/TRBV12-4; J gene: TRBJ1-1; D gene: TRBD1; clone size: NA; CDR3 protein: CASRRKTGGNTEAFF; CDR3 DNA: TGTGCCAGCAGACGAAAGACAGGGGGAAACACTGAAGCTTTCTTT
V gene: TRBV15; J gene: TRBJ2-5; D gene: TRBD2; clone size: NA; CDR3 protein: CATSRSSGGRETQYF; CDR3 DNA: TGTGCCACCAGCAGATCTAGCGGGGGCAGGGAGACCCAGTACTTC
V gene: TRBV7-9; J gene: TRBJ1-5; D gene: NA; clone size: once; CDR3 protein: CASSLTDSNQPQHF; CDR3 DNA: TGTGCCAGCAGCTTAACGGATAGCAATCAGCCCCAGCATTTT
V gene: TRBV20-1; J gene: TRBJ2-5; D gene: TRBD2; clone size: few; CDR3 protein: CSASKLAGGPKETQYF; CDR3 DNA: TGCAGTGCTAGTAAGCTAGCGGGAGGGCCAAAGGAGACCCAGTACTTC
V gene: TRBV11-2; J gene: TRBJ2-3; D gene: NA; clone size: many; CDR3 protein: CASSLVGGLSTDTQYF; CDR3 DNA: TGTGCCAGCAGCTTAGTTGGGGGGCTAAGCACAGATACGCAGTATTTT
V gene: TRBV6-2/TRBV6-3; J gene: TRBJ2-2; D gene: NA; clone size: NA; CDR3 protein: CASSYTTGELFF; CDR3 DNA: TGTGCCAGCAGTTACACTACCGGGGAGCTGTTTTTT
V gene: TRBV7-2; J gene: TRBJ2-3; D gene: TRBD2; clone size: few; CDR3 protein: CASSSGTSRDTQYF; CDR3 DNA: TGTGCCAGCAGCTCCGGGACTAGTAGAGATACGCAGTATTTT
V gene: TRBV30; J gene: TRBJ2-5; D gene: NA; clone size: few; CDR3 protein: CAWSDPDRAYF; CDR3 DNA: TGTGCCTGGAGCGACCCCGACCGGGCGTACTTC
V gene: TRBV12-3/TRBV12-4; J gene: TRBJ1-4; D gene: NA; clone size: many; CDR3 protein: CASSFLGLNEKLFF; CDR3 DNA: TGTGCCAGCAGTTTTTTAGGGTTAAACGAAAAACTGTTTTTT
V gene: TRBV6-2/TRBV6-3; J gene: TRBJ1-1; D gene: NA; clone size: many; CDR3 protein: CASSTTENTEAFF; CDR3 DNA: TGTGCCAGCAGTACGACAGAGAACACTGAAGCTTTCTTT
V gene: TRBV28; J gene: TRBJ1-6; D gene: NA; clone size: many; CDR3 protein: CASRLRGTYNSPLHF; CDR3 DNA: TGTGCCAGCAGGCTCCGGGGGACCTATAATTCACCCCTCCACTTT
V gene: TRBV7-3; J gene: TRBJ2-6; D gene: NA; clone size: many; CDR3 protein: CASSLTGFRVSGANVLTF; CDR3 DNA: TGTGCCAGCAGCTTAACGGGGTTCCGGGTCTCTGGGGCCAACGTCCTGACTTTC
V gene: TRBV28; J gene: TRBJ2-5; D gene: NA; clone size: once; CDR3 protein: CASKRHYDPETQYF; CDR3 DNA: TGTGCCAGCAAGAGACACTACGATCCAGAGACCCAGTACTTC
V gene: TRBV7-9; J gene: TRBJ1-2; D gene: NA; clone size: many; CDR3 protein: CASSPPGRGTNYGYTF; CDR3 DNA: TGTGCCAGCAGCCCCCCCGGGCGAGGGACTAACTATGGCTACACCTTC
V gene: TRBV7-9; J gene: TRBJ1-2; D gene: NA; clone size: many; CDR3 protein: CASSKDLIGTPGYTF; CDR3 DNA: TGTGCCAGCAGCAAAGATCTTATCGGGACTCCAGGCTACACCTTC
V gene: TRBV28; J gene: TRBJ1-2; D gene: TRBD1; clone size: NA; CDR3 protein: CASRLRQGQNYGYTF; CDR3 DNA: TGTGCCAGCAGACTACGACAGGGGCAAAACTATGGCTACACCTTC
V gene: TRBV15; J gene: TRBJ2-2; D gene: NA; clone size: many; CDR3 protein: CATSRGSGELFF; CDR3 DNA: TGTGCCACCAGCAGAGGGTCCGGGGAGCTGTTTTTT
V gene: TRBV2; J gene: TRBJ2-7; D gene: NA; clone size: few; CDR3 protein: CAVSQPNYEQYF; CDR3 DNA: TGTGCCGTTTCACAGCCGAACTACGAGCAGTACTTC
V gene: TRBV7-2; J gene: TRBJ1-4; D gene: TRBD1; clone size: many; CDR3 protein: CASSLGQGLVNEKLFF; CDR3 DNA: TGTGCCAGCAGCTTGGGACAGGGACTCGTTAATGAAAAACTGTTTTTT
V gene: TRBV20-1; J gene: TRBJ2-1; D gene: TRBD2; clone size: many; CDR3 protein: CSAREAGGPYNEQFF; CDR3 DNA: TGCAGTGCTAGGGAAGCGGGGGGGCCGTACAATGAGCAGTTCTTC
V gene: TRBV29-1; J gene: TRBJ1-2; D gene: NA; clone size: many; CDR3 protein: CSVAGAGTKSNYGYTF; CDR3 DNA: TGCAGCGTTGCGGGGGCAGGGACCAAATCCAACTATGGCTACACCTTC
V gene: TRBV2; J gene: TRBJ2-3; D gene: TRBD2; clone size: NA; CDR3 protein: CASSLGEGDTQYF; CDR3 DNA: TGTGCCAGCAGTTTGGGGGAGGGCGATACGCAGTATTTT
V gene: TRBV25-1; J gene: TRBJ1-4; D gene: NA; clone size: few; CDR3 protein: CASSERGSRVREKLFF; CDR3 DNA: TGTGCCAGCAGTGAAAGGGGGAGCCGTGTCCGCGAAAAACTGTTTTTT
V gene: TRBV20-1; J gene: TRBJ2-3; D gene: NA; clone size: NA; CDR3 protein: CSARAVRRQRTDTQYF; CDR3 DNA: TGCAGTGCTAGAGCGGTGCGGCGGCAGCGCACAGATACGCAGTATTTT
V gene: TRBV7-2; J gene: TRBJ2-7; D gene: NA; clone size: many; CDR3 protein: CASSLAPVGLSSYEQYF; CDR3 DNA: TGTGCCAGCAGCTTAGCGCCAGTCGGCTTAAGCTCCTACGAGCAGTACTTC
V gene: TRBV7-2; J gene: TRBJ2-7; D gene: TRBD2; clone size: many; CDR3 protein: CASSLESGRSSYEQYF; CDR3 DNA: TGTGCCAGCAGCTTAGAAAGCGGGAGGTCCTCCTACGAGCAGTACTTC
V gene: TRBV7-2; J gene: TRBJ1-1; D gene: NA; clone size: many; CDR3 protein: CASSSRTKNRNTEAFF; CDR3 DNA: TGTGCCAGCAGCTCGCGGACAAAGAACAGGAACACTGAAGCTTTCTTT
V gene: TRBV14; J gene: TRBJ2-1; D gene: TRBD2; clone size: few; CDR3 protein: CASSLFSGSWQFF; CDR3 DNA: TGTGCCAGCAGCCTGTTCAGCGGGAGTTGGCAGTTCTTC
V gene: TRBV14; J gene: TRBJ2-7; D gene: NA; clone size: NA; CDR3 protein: CASSEVTNEQYF; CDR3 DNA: TGTGCCAGCAGCGAAGTCACTAACGAGCAGTACTTC
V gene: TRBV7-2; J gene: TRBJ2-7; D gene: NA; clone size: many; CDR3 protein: CASSLPSYEQYF; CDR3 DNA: TGTGCCAGCAGCCTCCCCTCCTACGAGCAGTACTTC
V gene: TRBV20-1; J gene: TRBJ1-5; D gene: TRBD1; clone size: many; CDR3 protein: CSANNRGRRYQPQHF; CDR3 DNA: TGCAGTGCGAACAACAGGGGGCGAAGGTATCAGCCCCAGCATTTT
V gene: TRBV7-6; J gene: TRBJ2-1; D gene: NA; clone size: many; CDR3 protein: CASSPRPGGVEQFF; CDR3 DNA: TGTGCCAGCAGCCCCAGGCCGGGGGGCGTCGAGCAGTTCTTC
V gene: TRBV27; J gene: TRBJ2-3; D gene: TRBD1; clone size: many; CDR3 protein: CASRPTGGRASSTDTQYF; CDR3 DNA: TGTGCCAGCAGACCAACAGGGGGACGGGCCTCTAGCACAGATACGCAGTATTTT
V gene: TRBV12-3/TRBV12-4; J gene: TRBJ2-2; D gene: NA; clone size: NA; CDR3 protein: CASSEARTGELFF; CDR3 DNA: TGTGCCAGCAGTGAGGCCAGGACCGGGGAGCTGTTTTTT
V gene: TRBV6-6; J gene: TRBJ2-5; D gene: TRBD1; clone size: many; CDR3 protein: CASSLQGYSETQYF; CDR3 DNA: TGTGCCAGCAGCCTACAGGGGTATAGCGAGACCCAGTACTTC
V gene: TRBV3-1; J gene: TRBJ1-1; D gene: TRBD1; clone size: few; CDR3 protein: CASSQGTGNYTEAFF; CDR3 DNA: TGTGCCAGCAGCCAGGGGACAGGGAACTACACTGAAGCTTTCTTT
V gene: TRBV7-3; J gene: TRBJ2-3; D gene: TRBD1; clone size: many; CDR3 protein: CASSSYRGEVADTQYF; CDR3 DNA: TGTGCCAGCAGCTCATACAGGGGTGAGGTTGCAGATACGCAGTATTTT
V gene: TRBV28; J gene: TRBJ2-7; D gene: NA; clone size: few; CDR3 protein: CASSRDIYEQYF; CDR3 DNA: TGTGCCAGCAGTCGGGACATCTACGAGCAGTACTTC
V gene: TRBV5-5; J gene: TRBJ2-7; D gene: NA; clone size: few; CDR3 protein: CASSLDRRESNEQYF; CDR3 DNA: TGTGCCAGCAGCCTGGACCGGCGGGAATCCAACGAGCAGTACTTC
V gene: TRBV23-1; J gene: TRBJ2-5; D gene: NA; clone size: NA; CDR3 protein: CASSPPGEAYQETQYF; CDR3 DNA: TGCGCCAGCAGCCCCCCCGGGGAGGCATACCAAGAGACCCAGTACTTC
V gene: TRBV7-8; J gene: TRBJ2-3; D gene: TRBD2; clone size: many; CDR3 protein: CATKLGGGTDTQYF; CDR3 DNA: TGTGCCACCAAATTAGGCGGGGGGACAGATACGCAGTATTTT
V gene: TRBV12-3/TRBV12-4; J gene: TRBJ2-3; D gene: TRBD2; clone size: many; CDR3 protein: CASSSASGTSTDTQYF; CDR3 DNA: TGTGCCAGCAGTTCCGCTAGCGGGACTAGCACAGATACGCAGTATTTT
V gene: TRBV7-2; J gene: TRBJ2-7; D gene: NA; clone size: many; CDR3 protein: CASSFIEAYEQYF; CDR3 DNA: TGTGCCAGCAGCTTTATAGAGGCTTACGAGCAGTACTTC
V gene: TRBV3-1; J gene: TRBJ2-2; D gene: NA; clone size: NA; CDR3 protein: CASSQESPRIGELFF; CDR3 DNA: TGTGCCAGCAGCCAAGAATCCCCAAGGATCGGGGAGCTGTTTTTT
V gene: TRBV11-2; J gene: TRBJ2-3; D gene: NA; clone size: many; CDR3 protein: CASSLRLARENTQYF; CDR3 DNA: TGTGCCAGCAGCTTGAGGCTTGCTAGGGAGAATACGCAGTATTTT
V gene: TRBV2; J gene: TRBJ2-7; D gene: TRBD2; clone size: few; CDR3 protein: CASSDFAGGSSYEQYF; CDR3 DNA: TGTGCCAGCAGTGATTTTGCGGGAGGTTCCTCCTACGAGCAGTACTTC
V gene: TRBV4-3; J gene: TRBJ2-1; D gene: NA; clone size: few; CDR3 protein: CASSPQLDLNEQFF; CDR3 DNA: TGCGCCAGCAGCCCCCAACTGGATCTCAATGAGCAGTTCTTC
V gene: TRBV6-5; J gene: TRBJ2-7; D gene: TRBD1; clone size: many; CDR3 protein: CASSWTGATIHEQYF; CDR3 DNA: TGTGCCAGCAGCTGGACAGGGGCGACGATTCACGAGCAGTACTTC
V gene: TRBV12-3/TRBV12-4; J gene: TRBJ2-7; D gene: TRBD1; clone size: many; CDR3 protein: CASSLPGQGTYEQYF; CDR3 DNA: TGTGCCAGCAGTTTACCGGGACAGGGAACCTACGAGCAGTACTTC
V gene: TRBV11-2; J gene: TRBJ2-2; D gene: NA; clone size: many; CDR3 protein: CASSPAGYRSGELFF; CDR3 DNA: TGTGCCAGCAGCCCCGCCGGCTATAGGTCCGGGGAGCTGTTTTTT
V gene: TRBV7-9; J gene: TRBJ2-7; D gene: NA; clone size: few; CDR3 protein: CASSLQGFGEQYF; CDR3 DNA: TGTGCCAGCAGCCTACAGGGTTTTGGCGAGCAGTACTTC
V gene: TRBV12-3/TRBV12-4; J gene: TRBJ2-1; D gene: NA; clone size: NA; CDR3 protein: CASSLGPGLSFF; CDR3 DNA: TGTGCCAGCAGTTTAGGGCCGGGACTCAGCTTCTTC
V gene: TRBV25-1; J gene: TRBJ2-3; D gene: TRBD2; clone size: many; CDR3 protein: CASSGGLAGATQYF; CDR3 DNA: TGTGCCAGCAGTGGTGGACTAGCGGGAGCTACGCAGTATTTT
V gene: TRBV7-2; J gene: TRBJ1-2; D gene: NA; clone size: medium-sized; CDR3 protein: CASSRTASYGYTF; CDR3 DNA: TGTGCCAGCAGCAGGACAGCGAGCTATGGCTACACCTTC